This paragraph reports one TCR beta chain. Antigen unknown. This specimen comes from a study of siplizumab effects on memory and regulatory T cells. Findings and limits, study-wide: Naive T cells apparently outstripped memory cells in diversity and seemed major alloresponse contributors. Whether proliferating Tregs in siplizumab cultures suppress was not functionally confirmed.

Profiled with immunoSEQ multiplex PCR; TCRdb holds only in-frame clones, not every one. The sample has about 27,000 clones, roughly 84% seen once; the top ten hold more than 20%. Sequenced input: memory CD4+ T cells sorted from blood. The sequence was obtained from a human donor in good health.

CDR3 sequence (DNA): TGTGCCAGCAGCCCGGGACAGGGGGCAACTGGAAACACCATATATTTT. It specifies CASSPGQGATGNTIYF. The chain is built from TRBV7-9 and TRBJ1-3; 12 nucleotides match TRBD1. This CDR3 has 16 amino acids. J gave up 2 bases and V 5 bases, and 4 bases lay outside the gene matches. CDR1 is SEHNR and CDR2 is FQNEAQ in the germline V gene (reference sequence).